This TCR beta chain stems from a study of blood T cell repertoires in COVID-19. Turning to the study itself: Some COVID-19 samples were acute and others convalescent; all came from the United States, Italy and Spain. Sources were T cells, B-cell-depleted T cells, or PBMCs; the material itself was cDNA or gDNA.

The CDR3 has 12 amino acids. Germline V lookup: CDR1 MDHEN, CDR2 SYDVKM. Trimming removed 4 bases from V and 6 bases from J, with 6 bases in between. In the authors' methods: From reference gene primer amplification, estimates of nucleated cell counts were derived. Libraries were prepared by immunoSEQ multiplex PCR; TCRdb keeps only in-frame clonotypes and omits some of them. Clone size and the V and J calls come from that table; the DNA yielded D and trimming. The sample holds about 49,000 clones; about 85% are singletons and the top ten take approximately 15%. This clone was detected a few times. This clonotype was obtained from a human donor in a cohort sampled during active COVID-19. Sequenced sample: peripheral blood. The chain is built from TRBV28 and TRBJ2-2, with D uncertain. The CDR3 nucleotides are TGTGCCAGCAGTTCCCGTCCCGGGGAGCTGTTTTTT. Its protein product is CASSSRPGELFF.